This passage covers 26 T cell receptor beta chains from one sample sequenced in a study of beta chain features in type 1 diabetes. Expressed TCRB transcripts were sequenced because the isolated RNA had all been reverse transcribed beforehand. Data came from immunoSEQ multiplex PCR; TCRdb stores just in-frame clones and leaves some out. The table has about 410,000 clones, around 13% seen once. Sequenced input: naive CD4+ T cells from blood. The receptor source for this set is a man aged 25-45 years in good health.

The chain joins TRBV18 to TRBJ2-4; no definite D call. The ends were cut back, 0 bases at V and 0 bases at J, with 12 bases in the middle. Germline V gene sequence: CDR1 KGHSH, CDR2 LQKENI. This CDR3 has 17 residues. The chain's CDR3 is CASSPPEGQLAKNIQYF. Written as DNA, the CDR3 is TGTGCCAGCTCACCACCAGAAGGGCAACTAGCCAAAAACATTCAGTACTTC.

In this sample, this clone turned up a few times. V gene TRBV25-1 combines with J gene TRBJ2-1, with 8 nucleotides matching TRBD2. CDR1 and CDR2 (germline): MGHDK, SYGVNS. This CDR3 is 15 amino acids long. Trimming at V came to 8 bases and at J to 3 bases, leaving 9 bases not matched to a gene. CDR3 sequence reads: CASGLAGRVYNEQFF. The CDR3 DNA reads as TGTGCCAGCGGTTTAGCGGGGAGAGTCTACAATGAGCAGTTCTTC.

The chain recombines TRBV6-6 with TRBJ2-2; D possibly corresponds to TRBD2 (5 bases). This CDR3 spans 15 amino acids. V lost 5 bases and J lost 10, with 20 bases in between. Per germline, CDR1 MNHNY and CDR2 SVGAGI (reference sequence). This CDR3 reads CASSPRRVKEEELFF. The CDR3, as DNA: TGTGCCAGCAGTCCAAGGCGGGTGAAGGAGGAGGAGCTGTTTTTT.

For the CDR3, the DNA is TGCGCCAGCAGCTCGAAGGAGGCAGATACGCAGTATTTT. It specifies CASSSKEADTQYF. J is TRBJ2-3 and V is TRBV5-1, with a tentative D call TRBD2 (5 bases). V was trimmed by 3 bases and J by 4 bases, leaving 9 bases between them. The CDR3 contains 13 residues. CDR1 is SGHRS and CDR2 is YFSETQ in the germline V gene.

This clone was found a few times. The chain recombines TRBV25-1 with TRBJ2-1, with 10 bases identical to TRBD2. CDR3 size: 16 residues. The germline V gene has CDR1 MGHDK and CDR2 SYGVNS. The ends lost 3 bases at V and 0 bases at J; junction bases unmatched: 2. The DNA for the CDR3 is TGTGCCAGCAGTGATACTAGCGGGGTCTCCTACAATGAGCAGTTCTTC. Translation gives CASSDTSGVSYNEQFF.

This clone showed up just a few times. The chain joins TRBV18 to TRBJ2-7, with TRBD2 identical over 11 bases. V was clipped by 6 bases and J by 0 bases; unmatched bases: 4. CDR1 KGHSH and CDR2 LQKENI come from the germline V gene. CDR3 length equals 15 residues. CDR3: CASSQGLAGSYEQYV. As DNA, the CDR3 is TGTGCCAGCTCCCAAGGACTAGCGGGCTCCTACGAGCAGTACGTC.

This chain uses TRBV14 with TRBJ2-7; the D call may be TRBD1 or TRBD2 (5 bases each). The CDR3 length is 14 residues. Looked up from germline, CDR1 is SGHDN and CDR2 is FVKESK. V was pared by 1 base and J by 4 bases, with 11 bases between. CDR3: CASSQVQGRYEQYF. The CDR3 DNA follows: TGTGCCAGCAGCCAAGTCCAGGGACGGTACGAGCAGTACTTC.

The sample holds a few counts of this clone. J is TRBJ1-1 and V is TRBV29-1, with D unresolved. The V gene lost 6 bases and the J gene lost 0 bases, with 5 bases spanning the gap. CDR1 is SQVTM and CDR2 is ANQGSEA in the germline V gene. This CDR3 has 11 amino acids. The CDR3 region is CSVALNTEAFF. In nucleotides, the CDR3 is TGCAGCGTAGCGTTGAACACTGAAGCTTTCTTT.

This clone has a handful of counts. The genes are TRBV30 and TRBJ1-1, with D hard to call. The CDR3 length is 14 residues. V lost 2 bases and J 3 bases, leaving 13 bases between the germline ends. Germline assignment: CDR1 GTSNPN and CDR2 SVGIG (reference sequence). The CDR3 loop is CAWSRRWRDTEAFF. The CDR3, as DNA: TGTGCCTGGAGTCGGAGGTGGAGGGACACTGAAGCTTTCTTT. Full variable domain (outside the CDR3, taken from reference TRBV30 and TRBJ1-1): SQTIHQWPATLVQPVGSPLSLECTVEGTSNPNLYWYRQAAGRGLQLLFYSVGIGQISSEVPQNLSASRPQDRQFILSSKKLLLSDSGFYLCAWSRRWRDTEAFFGQGTRLTVV.

This clone has a handful of counts. The chain combines TRBV14 with TRBJ1-2; TRBD1 is a possible D gene (6 bases). Germline V CDR1 and CDR2: SGHDN, FVKESK. The ends were cut back, 2 bases at V and 4 bases at J, with 8 bases in the middle. CDR3 size: 13 residues. For the CDR3, the DNA is TGTGCCAGCAGCCAAAGGGGGGGCTATGGCTACACCTTC. Its translation is CASSQRGGYGYTF. Together with reference TRBV14 and TRBJ1-2, the CDR3 gives the full variable domain: EAGVTQFPSHSVIEKGQTVTLRCDPISGHDNLYWYRRVMGKEIKFLLHFVKESKQDESGMPNNRFLAERTGGTYSTLKVQPAELEDSGVYFCASSQRGGYGYTFGSGTRLTVV.

This chain joins TRBV7-2 and TRBJ2-5; D is perhaps TRBD1 (6 bases). The J call may be incorrect, as the DNA end agrees better with TRBJ2-7. The CDR3 is made up of 18 amino acids. Germline V gene data show CDR1 as SGHTA and CDR2 as FQGNSA. The CDR3 loop reads CASSLKPGHTSSSYEQYF. CDR3 sequence (DNA): TGTGCCAGCAGCCTGAAACCGGGACACACCTCGAGCTCCTACGAGCAGTACTTC.

This clone was found a few times. The gene calls are TRBV9 and TRBJ1-2; D might be TRBD1 (6 bases). The V gene lost 7 bases and the J gene lost 6 bases, with 13 bases spanning the gap. CDR1 is SGDLS, CDR2 YYNGEE, per germline. The length of the CDR3 is 12 residues. The CDR3 sequence: CASQGGSHGYTF. The CDR3 nucleotides are TGTGCCAGCCAAGGGGGTAGCCATGGCTACACCTTC.

This clone occurred once. The V gene is TRBV4-1, the J gene TRBJ2-3, with 8 bases aligning to TRBD2. V was clipped by 0 bases and J by 4 bases; unmatched bases: 6. The CDR3 sequence is 16 residues long. CDR1 and CDR2 from the germline V gene are MGHRA and YSYEKL. Here the CDR3 reads CASSQDSGNGADTQYF. The CDR3 nucleotides are TGCGCCAGCAGCCAAGATAGCGGGAACGGGGCAGATACGCAGTATTTT.

Concerning this clone itself: This specimen includes other DNA sequences encoding the same CDR3. V is TRBV20-1 and J is TRBJ2-5; D not certain. CDR3 length: 10 amino acids. V was cut by 1 base and J by 4 bases, with 1 base left in between. CDR1 is DFQATT and CDR2 is SNEGSKA in the germline V gene (reference sequence). The CDR3 bases are TGCAGTGCTAGAGGAGAGACCCAGTACTTC. Its translation is CSARGETQYF.

This clone turned up a few times. The V and J genes are TRBV29-1 and TRBJ2-3; 10 positions agree with TRBD1. The CDR3 contains 14 residues. Trimming at V came to 6 bases and at J to 3 bases, leaving 6 bases not matched to a gene. Germline V gene lookup returns CDR1 SQVTM and CDR2 ANQGSEA. The CDR3 spells CSVGGQGSTDTQYF. CDR3 in DNA: TGCAGCGTAGGGGGACAGGGGAGTACAGATACGCAGTATTTT.

This clone came up a few times. V and J are TRBV29-1 and TRBJ2-3; tentatively, D is TRBD2 (7 bases). Trimming left V 7 bases short and J 1 base short, with 15 bases between. The germline gives CDR1 SQVTM, CDR2 ANQGSEA. This CDR3 has 14 amino acids. CDR3 region: CSARGGGGTDTQYF. DNA for the CDR3: TGCAGCGCCCGAGGGGGAGGGGGCACAGATACGCAGTATTTT.

The chain employs TRBV7-2 and TRBJ1-2, with unresolved D. This CDR3 contains 12 residues. CDR1 SGHTA and CDR2 FQGNSA come from the germline V gene. V lost 5 bases and J 8 bases, leaving 12 bases between the germline ends. CDR3 loop: CASSPRNSGYTF. CDR3 sequence (DNA): TGTGCCAGCAGCCCGAGAAATAGCGGCTACACCTTC.

This clone was detected a few times. This chain connects TRBV19 to TRBJ1-2; possibly TRBD1 for D (5 bases). CDR1 and CDR2 from the germline V gene are LNHDA and SQIVND (reference sequence). This CDR3 contains 13 residues. V lost 9 bases and J lost 8, with 19 bases in between. CDR3 sequence reads: CASRTPIPGGYTF. CDR3 sequence (DNA): TGTGCCAGCCGGACACCGATACCGGGGGGCTACACCTTC.

This clone was detected a few times. CDR3 region: CASSQTGVGTDTQYF. CDR3 DNA sequence: TGTGCCAGCAGCCAGACGGGGGTCGGCACAGATACGCAGTATTTT. This chain joins TRBV11-2 and TRBJ2-3; D might be TRBD2 (6 bases). Per germline, CDR1 SGHAT and CDR2 FQNNGV. There are 15 residues in the CDR3. Trimming took off 5 bases at V and 1 base at J, with 13 bases between the two ends.

The rearrangement joins TRBV7-2 to TRBJ2-5; D perhaps matches TRBD2 (6 bases). V lost 0 bases and J lost 5, with 13 bases in between. From germline, CDR1 is SGHTA and CDR2 FQGNSA. The CDR3 is 15 amino acids. The CDR3 region is CASSLAGGAEETQYF. The DNA of the CDR3 is TGTGCCAGCAGCTTAGCAGGAGGGGCGGAGGAGACCCAGTACTTC.

The genes are TRBV6-5 and TRBJ2-7; D not certain. This CDR3 region has 15 residues. Germline values: CDR1 MNHEY, CDR2 SVGAGI. V shed 9 bases and J shed 3 bases, with 21 bases lying between them. The CDR3 loop reads CASRRTGDKNYEQYF. The CDR3, as DNA: TGTGCCAGTCGACGGACCGGTGACAAAAACTACGAGCAGTACTTC.

In its sample, this clone was seen many times. The chain couples TRBV9 to TRBJ2-3; D is unclear. The CDR3 extends over 15 amino acids. CDR1 and CDR2 (germline): SGDLS, YYNGEE. V was cut by 5 bases and J by 2 bases, with 15 bases left in between. The DNA of the CDR3 is TGTGCCAGCAGGCCCGCCGGTGCCTACACAGATACGCAGTATTTT. Amino acids: CASRPAGAYTDTQYF.

CDR3 loop: CASSSPGYQPQHF. The CDR3 bases are TGTGCCAGCAGTTCTCCGGGGTATCAGCCCCAGCATTTT. The chain combines TRBV6-6 with TRBJ1-5; D unresolved. Trimming shortened V by 4 bases and J by 5 bases, and 9 bases separated the two germline ends. Germline values: CDR1 MNHNY, CDR2 SVGAGI (reference sequence). This CDR3 is 13 amino acids long.

This clone was seen a few times. The chain combines TRBV18 with TRBJ2-7; TRBD2 is a possible D gene (6 bases). The ends were cut back, 4 bases at V and 5 bases at J, with 12 bases in the middle. Germline loops: CDR1 KGHSH, CDR2 LQKENI. The CDR3 is 13 amino acids. The CDR3 DNA follows: TGTGCCAGCTCACTCCGGGAGATACACGAGCAGTACGTC. Protein product: CASSLREIHEQYV.

This clone occurred once. This chain connects TRBV14 to TRBJ1-2; D is possibly TRBD1 (6 bases). The CDR3 sequence is 15 residues long. V dropped 6 bases and J dropped 8 bases, with 22 bases sitting between them. CDR1 and CDR2 from the germline V gene are SGHDN and FVKESK. The CDR3 region is CASSPELRGMGGYTF. For the CDR3, the DNA is TGTGCCAGCAGTCCCGAACTCAGGGGCATGGGAGGCTACACCTTC. The variable domain in full, with the rest retrieved from reference TRBV14 and TRBJ1-2, is EAGVTQFPSHSVIEKGQTVTLRCDPISGHDNLYWYRRVMGKEIKFLLHFVKESKQDESGMPNNRFLAERTGGTYSTLKVQPAELEDSGVYFCASSPELRGMGGYTFGSGTRLTVV.

The sample holds a few counts of this clone. CDR3 protein: CASTAKDIQYF. The CDR3 coding sequence is TGTGCCAGCACCGCAAAAGACATTCAGTACTTC. V usage is TRBV6-6 and J usage is TRBJ2-4; D not resolved. From germline, CDR1 is MNHNY and CDR2 SVGAGI (reference sequence). The CDR3 runs 11 residues. The V and J ends lost 7 bases and 8 bases respectively, with 9 bases between them.